This T cell receptor beta chain was obtained from a study of T-cell memory formation after mild COVID-19. Broader study findings: Mostly located in CM and EM were contracting CD4+ clones, with contracting CD8+ clones located in EMRA.

With regard to this clonotype: Antigen unknown.

The V gene lost 4 bases and the J gene lost 1 base, with 13 bases spanning the gap. CDR3 size: 15 residues. The germline V gene encodes CDR1 MNHNS and CDR2 SASEGT. Each CDR3 protein is one row after TCRdb ran MiXCR on the 5' RACE reads. Of about 180,000 distinct CDR3 sequences listed, 18% are singletons. The sequence derives from a man younger than 30 who had mild COVID-19 (a few samples of this study predate the infection). Cell type and time point are not known. The chain carries TRBV6-1 and TRBJ2-5; D tentatively reads TRBD1 or TRBD2 (5 bases each). Sequenced sample: PBMCs or a T cell subset sorted from them (not recorded which). The CDR3: CASSGAGAGQETQYF. The CDR3 bases are TGTGCCAGCAGTGGAGCCGGGGCTGGCCAAGAGACCCAGTACTTC.